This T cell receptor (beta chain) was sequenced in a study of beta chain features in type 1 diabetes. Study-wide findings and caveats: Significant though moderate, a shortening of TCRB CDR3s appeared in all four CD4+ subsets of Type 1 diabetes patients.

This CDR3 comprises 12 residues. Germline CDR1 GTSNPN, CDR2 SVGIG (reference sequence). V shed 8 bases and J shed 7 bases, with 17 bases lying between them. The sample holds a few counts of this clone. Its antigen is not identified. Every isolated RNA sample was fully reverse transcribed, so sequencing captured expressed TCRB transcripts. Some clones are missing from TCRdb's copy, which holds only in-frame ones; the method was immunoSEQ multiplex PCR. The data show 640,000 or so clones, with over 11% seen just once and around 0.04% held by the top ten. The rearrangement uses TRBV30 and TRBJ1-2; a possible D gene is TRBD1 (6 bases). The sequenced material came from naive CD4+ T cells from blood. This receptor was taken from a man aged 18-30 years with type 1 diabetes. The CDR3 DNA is TGTGCCAGGAACAGGGTAACCCTTGGCTACACCTTC. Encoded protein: CARNRVTLGYTF.